This TCR beta chain was captured by sequencing in a study of T cells in tuberculosis. On this clone itself: Antigen specificity is unknown.

Libraries were prepared by immunoSEQ multiplex PCR; TCRdb keeps only in-frame clonotypes and omits some of them. The data show around 30,000 clones, 85% to 90% seen once. Study-level results: Shorter CDR3-alpha in active tuberculosis partly drove smaller distances. Active tuberculosis alpha repertoires lay closer to GMM-specific TCRs than controls'.

The length of the CDR3 is 16 residues. Trimming stripped 2 bases from V and 0 bases from J, with 11 bases between. The V gene's germline CDR1 is MNHNS and CDR2 SASEGT. Sequenced sample: PBMCs. The chain couples TRBV6-1 to TRBJ1-3; D unresolved. The sequence was obtained from a donor aged 10 to 29 with latent tuberculosis or without tuberculosis infection. The CDR3, as DNA: TGTGCCAGCAGTGAAAGTCACAGCTTCTCTGGAAACACCATATATTTT. Its translation: CASSESHSFSGNTIYF.